In this sample, the clone carrying this T cell receptor beta chain turned up many times. V was clipped by 5 bases and J by 5 bases; unmatched bases: 6. The CDR3 has 13 amino acids. From germline, CDR1 is MNHEY and CDR2 SVGAGI. MiXCR, applied by TCRdb to the RT-PCR reads, yields one record per CDR3 protein. The sample holds more than 600,000 distinct CDR3 sequences, 12% to 15% seen once. This chain joins TRBV6-5 and TRBJ2-7; TRBD2 matches at 7 bases. Source material: memory CD4+ T cells from blood. The clonotype originates from a female donor in good health, serving as a healthy control. In nucleotides, the CDR3 is TGTGCCAGCAGTGACCCAGGGAGGGACGAGCAGTACTTC. Encoded protein: CASSDPGRDEQYF.